The entry that follows covers one T cell receptor beta chain sequence. The authors ran the assay at deep level. Unsorted PBMC samples were amplified in replicate PCRs containing 300 ng DNA, tens of thousands of T cell genomes. Under the authors' procedure: Junction-only sequences produced by ImmunoSEQ had no quality scores, so filtering differed. Libraries were prepared by immunoSEQ multiplex PCR; TCRdb keeps only in-frame clonotypes and omits some of them. The D gene and trimming were derived from the DNA, and the V and J assignments and clone size from that table. The sample includes some 470,000 clones, around 80% seen only once; the top ten take 13%. These data come from a study of shared clonotypes between healthy human individuals. Donation came from healthy HIV-negative adults that had no recent acute infections or vaccinations. Sequencing was carried out using PBMCs. This receptor was obtained from a woman aged 40-49 years in good health. Some clones in this sample may be carry-over from other donors' samples.

The CDR3 nucleotides read TGTGCCAGCACCAAGACAGGTGAGGACACTGAAGCTTTCTTT. This encodes CASTKTGEDTEAFF. The V and J genes are TRBV25-1 and TRBJ1-1, with D possibly matching TRBD1 (6 bases). V was pared by 7 bases and J by 3 bases, with 15 bases between. Germline V gene lookup returns CDR1 MGHDK and CDR2 SYGVNS. This CDR3 comprises 14 residues.